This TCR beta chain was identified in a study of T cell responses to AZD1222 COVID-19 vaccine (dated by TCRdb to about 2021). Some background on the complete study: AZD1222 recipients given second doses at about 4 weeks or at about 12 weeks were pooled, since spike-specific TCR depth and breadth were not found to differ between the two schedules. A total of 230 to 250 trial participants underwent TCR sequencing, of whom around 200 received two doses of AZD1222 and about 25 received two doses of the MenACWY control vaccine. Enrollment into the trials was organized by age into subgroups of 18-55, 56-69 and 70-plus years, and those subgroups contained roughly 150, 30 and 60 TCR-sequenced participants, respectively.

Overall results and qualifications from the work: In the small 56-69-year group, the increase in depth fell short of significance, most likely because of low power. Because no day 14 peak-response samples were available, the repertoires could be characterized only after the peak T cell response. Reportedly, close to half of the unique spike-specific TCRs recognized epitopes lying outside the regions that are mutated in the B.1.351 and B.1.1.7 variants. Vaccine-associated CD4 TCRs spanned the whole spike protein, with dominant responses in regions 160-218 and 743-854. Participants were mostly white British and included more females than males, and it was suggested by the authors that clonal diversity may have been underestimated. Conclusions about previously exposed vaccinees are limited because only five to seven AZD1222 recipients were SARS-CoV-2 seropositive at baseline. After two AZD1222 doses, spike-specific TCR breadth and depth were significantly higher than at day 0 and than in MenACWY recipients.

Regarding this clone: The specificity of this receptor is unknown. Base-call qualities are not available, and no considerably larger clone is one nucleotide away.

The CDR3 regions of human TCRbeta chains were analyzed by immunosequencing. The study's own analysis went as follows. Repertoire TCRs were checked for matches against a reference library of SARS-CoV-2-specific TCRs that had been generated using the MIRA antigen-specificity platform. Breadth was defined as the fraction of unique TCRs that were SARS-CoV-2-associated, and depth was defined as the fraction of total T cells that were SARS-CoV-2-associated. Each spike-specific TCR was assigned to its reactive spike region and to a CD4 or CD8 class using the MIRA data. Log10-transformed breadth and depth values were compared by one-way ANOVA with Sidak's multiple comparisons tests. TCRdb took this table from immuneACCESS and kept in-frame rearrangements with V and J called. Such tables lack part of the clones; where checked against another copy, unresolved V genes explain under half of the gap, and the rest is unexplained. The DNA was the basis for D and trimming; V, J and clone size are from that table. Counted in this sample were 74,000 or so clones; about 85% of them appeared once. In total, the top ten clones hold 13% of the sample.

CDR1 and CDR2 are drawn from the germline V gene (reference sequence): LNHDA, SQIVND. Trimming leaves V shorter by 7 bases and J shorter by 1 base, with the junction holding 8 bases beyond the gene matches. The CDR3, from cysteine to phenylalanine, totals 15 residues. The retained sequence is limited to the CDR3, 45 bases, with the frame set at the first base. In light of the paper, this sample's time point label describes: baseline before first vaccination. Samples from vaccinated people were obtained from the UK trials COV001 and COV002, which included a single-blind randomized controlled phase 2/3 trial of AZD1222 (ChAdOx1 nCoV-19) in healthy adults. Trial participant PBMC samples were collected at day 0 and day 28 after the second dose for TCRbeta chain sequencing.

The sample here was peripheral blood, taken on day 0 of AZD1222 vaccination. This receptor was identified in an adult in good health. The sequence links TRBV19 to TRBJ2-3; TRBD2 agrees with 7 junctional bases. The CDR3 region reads CASNDERGGTDTQYF. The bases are TGTGCCAGTAACGATGAACGGGGGGGCACAGATACGCAGTATTTT.